The 3 T cell receptor beta chains presented below share a single source sample, sequenced in a study of technical replicates of blood from several donors. Produced via immunoSEQ multiplex PCR; TCRdb's table is partial and in-frame only. This table holds approximately 99,000 clones, approximately 96% found once. Material: T cells isolated from PBMCs. All receptors derive from a human donor in good health.

CDR3 DNA sequence: TGTGCCAGTAGTATAAGGGGATACGGCTCCTACGAGCAGTACTTC. Translated: CASSIRGYGSYEQYF. V and J are TRBV19 and TRBJ2-7; D possibly corresponds to TRBD1 (5 bases). Germline values: CDR1 LNHDA, CDR2 SQIVND (reference sequence). Trimming shortened V by 2 bases and J by 0 bases, and 11 bases separated the two germline ends. The CDR3 totals 15 residues.

This clone was picked up one time. The chain links TRBV29-1 to TRBJ1-4; 9 positions match TRBD1. J lost 7 bases, V lost 4 bases, and 10 bases had no gene match. Germline V CDR1 and CDR2: SQVTM, ANQGSEA. The CDR3 is made up of 15 amino acids. This CDR3 reads CSVAKFGTGSEKLFF. The CDR3 bases are TGCAGCGTTGCAAAGTTTGGGACAGGGAGTGAAAAACTGTTTTTT.

The chain couples TRBV4-3 to TRBJ2-2; TRBD1 agrees at 8 bases. The V and J ends lost 2 bases and 12 bases, in that order; junction bases with no gene match: 2. The V gene's germline CDR1 is LGHNA and CDR2 YSLEER. The CDR3 is 12 amino acids. The CDR3 loop reads CASSQTGGQLFF. The CDR3 nucleotides are TGCGCCAGCAGCCAAACAGGGGGACAGCTGTTTTTT.